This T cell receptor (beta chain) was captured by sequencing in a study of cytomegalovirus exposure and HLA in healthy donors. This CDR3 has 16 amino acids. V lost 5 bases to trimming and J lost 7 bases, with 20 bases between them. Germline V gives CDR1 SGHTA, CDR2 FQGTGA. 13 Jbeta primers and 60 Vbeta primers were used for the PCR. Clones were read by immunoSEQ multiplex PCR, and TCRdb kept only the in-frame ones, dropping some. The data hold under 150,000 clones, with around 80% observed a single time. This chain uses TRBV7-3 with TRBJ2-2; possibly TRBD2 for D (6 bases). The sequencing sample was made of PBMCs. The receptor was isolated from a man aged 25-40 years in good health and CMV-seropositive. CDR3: CASSLGLGGVGGELFF. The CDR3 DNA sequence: TGTGCCAGCAGCCTTGGTTTAGGCGGGGTTGGCGGGGAGCTGTTTTTT.